Here is one T cell receptor beta chain with its context. CD8+ and CD4+ T cells from blood underwent TCR beta sequencing. Control patients had untreated stable or active relapsing-remitting multiple sclerosis by revised McDonald criteria. Isolation of CD8+ and CD4+ T cells was performed negatively, whereas enrichment of TEMRA cells was done by FACS. These data come from a study of CD8 T cells in Susac syndrome. Germline CDR1 is SGDLS and CDR2 is YYNGEE. Trimming took 2 bases from V and 6 from J; bases not matched to a gene: 7. CDR3 length: 16 residues. The RNA, roughly 0.5 to 1 ug, was put through reverse transcription using random hexamers. It was immunoSEQ multiplex PCR that amplified TCR beta CDR3 across 54 Vbeta and 13 Jbeta. TCRdb reprocessed the immunoSEQ multiplex PCR reads via MiXCR and lists one record per CDR3 protein. This sample has around 140,000 distinct CDR3 sequences, with 80% found just once.

J is TRBJ2-1 and V is TRBV9; 11 bases are a match to TRBD2. Sequenced input: CD8+ T cells from PBMCs. The receptor comes from a human donor with multiple sclerosis. The CDR3 DNA follows: TGTGCCAGCAGCGTTTCCGGGACTAGCGGTTCCAATGAGCAGTTCTTC. Residues: CASSVSGTSGSNEQFF. The whole variable domain, remainder taken from reference TRBV9 and TRBJ2-1, is DSGVTQTPKHLITATGQRVTLRCSPRSGDLSVYWYQQSLDQGLQFLIQYYNGEERAKGNILERFSAQQFPDLHSELNLSSLELGDSALYFCASSVSGTSGSNEQFFGPGTRLTVL.